These 16 T cell receptor beta chains share one sample of origin, sequenced in a study of PD-L1 blockade in urothelial cancer. Time point meaning: pretreatment peripheral blood. The data were produced by immunoSEQ multiplex PCR, yet TCRdb's version contains in-frame clones alone and is incomplete. The sample holds 40,000 to 50,000 clones; around 80% are singletons and the top ten take more than 3%. The source material was PBMCs, sampled around atezolizumab (anti-PD-L1) treatment. These receptors all stem from a man in his 70s with urothelial cancer.

This clone was counted only a few times. This CDR3 is also generated by other DNA sequences in the sample. V gene TRBV5-6 combines with J gene TRBJ1-2; a weak D match, TRBD1 (5 bases). This CDR3 region has 14 residues. Trimming removed 0 bases at V and 5 bases at J, with 11 bases between. The germline V gene encodes CDR1 SGHDT and CDR2 YYEEEE. The CDR3 coding sequence is TGTGCCAGCAGCTTGGAGGCAGGGCTTTATGGCTACACCTTC. It is translated as CASSLEAGLYGYTF.

The chain links TRBV15 to TRBJ1-2; tentative D call: TRBD1 (5 bases). V was cut by 0 bases and J by 3 bases, with 11 bases left in between. The CDR3 runs 15 residues. In germline, CDR1 is LNHNV, CDR2 YYDKDF (reference sequence). Here the CDR3 DNA reads TGTGCCACCAGCAGAGATCGGGGGGACCACTATGGCTACACCTTC. Its translation is CATSRDRGDHYGYTF.

This chain uses TRBV11-1 with TRBJ2-1; 9 bases align to TRBD2. V shed 8 bases and J 7 bases; nucleotides not matched to a gene: 9. CDR1 SGHAT and CDR2 FQDESV come from the germline V gene (reference sequence). This CDR3 comprises 14 residues. CDR3 sequence: CASSPSGRRNEQFF. The CDR3 nucleotides are TGTGCCAGCTCTCCCAGCGGGAGGCGTAATGAGCAGTTCTTC.

The rearrangement links TRBV19 to TRBJ2-7; 12 nucleotides agree with TRBD2. V dropped 7 bases and J dropped 1; count of bases not matched to a gene: 5. The CDR3 spans 15 residues. From germline, CDR1 is LNHDA and CDR2 SQIVND (reference sequence). The CDR3 nucleotides are TGTGCCAGTACACCGGGACTAGCGGGTTCCTACGAGCAGTACTTC. Its protein is CASTPGLAGSYEQYF.

This chain uses TRBV19 with TRBJ1-6, with D perhaps TRBD1 (6 bases). CDR3 size: 15 residues. Germline CDR1 reads LNHDA; CDR2 reads SQIVND (reference sequence). Trimming took off 9 bases at V and 7 bases at J, with 19 bases between the two ends. The CDR3 DNA reads as TGTGCCAGCAGCCTAGGGGGAGCGACAAATTCACCCCTCCACTTT. As protein: CASSLGGATNSPLHF. The entire variable domain, with the rest obtained from reference TRBV19 and TRBJ1-6, is as follows: DGGITQSPKYLFRKEGQNVTLSCEQNLNHDAMYWYRQDPGQGLRLIYYSQIVNDFQKGDIAEGYSVSREKKESFPLTVTSAQKNPTAFYLCASSLGGATNSPLHFGNGTRLTVT.

Only one count was recorded for this clone. V and J are TRBV9 and TRBJ2-6; D possibly corresponds to TRBD2 (6 bases). Trimming removed 2 bases at V and 2 bases at J, with 11 bases between. This CDR3 is 16 amino acids long. The germline V gene encodes CDR1 SGDLS and CDR2 YYNGEE. This chain's CDR3 is CASSVGLEAGANVLTF. CDR3 in DNA: TGTGCCAGCAGCGTGGGACTGGAAGCTGGGGCCAACGTCCTGACTTTC.

The chain uses TRBV27 and TRBJ2-1; 7 bases are a match to TRBD2. Germline values: CDR1 MNHEY, CDR2 SMNVEV (reference sequence). This CDR3 spans 16 amino acids. With 3 bases clipped from V and 1 base from J, the junction kept 6 bases outside the gene matches. CDR3 nucleotide sequence: TGTGCCAGCAGTTTTCGCACGGGGGGTTCCTACAATGAGCAGTTCTTC. Its translation is CASSFRTGGSYNEQFF.

A few counts support this clone. The CDR3 sequence: CASSMGMAGIGAGELFF. CDR3 DNA: TGTGCCAGTAGTATGGGGATGGCGGGGATTGGGGCCGGGGAGCTGTTTTTT. The J gene is TRBJ2-2, the V gene TRBV19; possible D gene TRBD2, 6 bases. V lost 3 bases, J lost 6 bases, and 20 bases lay in between. The CDR3 runs to 17 residues. Germline lookup yields CDR1 LNHDA and CDR2 SQIVND (reference sequence). Supplemented by reference TRBV19 and TRBJ2-2, the full variable domain reads DGGITQSPKYLFRKEGQNVTLSCEQNLNHDAMYWYRQDPGQGLRLIYYSQIVNDFQKGDIAEGYSVSREKKESFPLTVTSAQKNPTAFYLCASSMGMAGIGAGELFFGEGSRLTVL.

The chain links TRBV9 to TRBJ2-1; a weak D match, TRBD2 (5 bases). Germline V gene sequence: CDR1 SGDLS, CDR2 YYNGEE. This CDR3 has 13 residues. V dropped 3 bases and J dropped 6 bases, with 10 bases sitting between them. The CDR3 spells CASSGPGSNEQFF. As DNA, the CDR3 is TGTGCCAGCAGCGGGCCGGGATCCAATGAGCAGTTCTTC. Supplemented by reference TRBV9 and TRBJ2-1, the full variable domain reads DSGVTQTPKHLITATGQRVTLRCSPRSGDLSVYWYQQSLDQGLQFLIQYYNGEERAKGNILERFSAQQFPDLHSELNLSSLELGDSALYFCASSGPGSNEQFFGPGTRLTVL.

This chain connects TRBV7-9 to TRBJ1-2, with D possibly matching TRBD1 (6 bases). The V and J ends lost 3 bases and 4 bases respectively, with 15 bases between them. Germline V gives CDR1 SEHNR, CDR2 FQNEAQ (reference sequence). The CDR3 contains 15 residues. CDR3 in DNA: TGTGCCAGCAGCTTTTCCGCAGGGGAAAGCTATGGCTACACCTTC. It translates to CASSFSAGESYGYTF.

The chain couples TRBV7-6 to TRBJ1-1; no reliable D call. V lost 3 bases to trimming and J lost 0 bases, with 8 bases between them. Germline V gene lookup returns CDR1 SGHVS and CDR2 FNYEAQ. The CDR3 runs 14 residues. In DNA, the CDR3 is TGTGCCAGCAGCTTCACGGACTTGAACACTGAAGCTTTCTTT. Translation: CASSFTDLNTEAFF.

The chain joins TRBV6-5 to TRBJ1-1; no definite D call. V was cut by 5 bases and J by 2 bases, with 9 bases left in between. Per germline, CDR1 MNHEY and CDR2 SVGAGI. This CDR3 is 13 amino acids long. This CDR3 reads CASSHKYNTEAFF. CDR3 DNA: TGTGCCAGCAGTCACAAGTATAACACTGAAGCTTTCTTT.

This chain joins TRBV29-1 and TRBJ2-3, with 12 bases aligning to TRBD2. J was trimmed by 2 bases and V by 5 bases; bases with no gene match: 5. The CDR3 contains 15 residues. The germline V gene encodes CDR1 SQVTM and CDR2 ANQGSEA. The DNA of the CDR3 is TGCAGCGTTATCTGGACTAGCGGGACCACAGATACGCAGTATTTT. Its protein is CSVIWTSGTTDTQYF.

The chain is built from TRBV18 and TRBJ2-3; TRBD2 matches 7 bases. The CDR3 is made up of 17 amino acids. J gave up 5 bases and V 3 bases, and 14 bases lay outside the gene matches. CDR1 and CDR2 from the germline V gene are KGHSH and LQKENI. The CDR3 here is CASSPGQRGGKVDTQYF. The CDR3 DNA follows: TGTGCCAGCTCACCTGGCCAGCGGGGAGGCAAAGTAGATACGCAGTATTTT.

This chain uses TRBV28 with TRBJ2-7; the match to TRBD2 covers 12 bases. Losses at the gene ends were 6 bases for V and 7 bases for J; bases not matched to a gene: 1. The CDR3 length is 12 residues. The V gene's germline CDR1 is MDHEN and CDR2 SYDVKM. The CDR3 bases are TGTGCCAGCAGGCTAGCGGGAGGGGAGCAGTACTTC. Translated: CASRLAGGEQYF. Complete variable domain (other parts from reference TRBV28 and TRBJ2-7): DVKVTQSSRYLVKRTGEKVFLECVQDMDHENMFWYRQDPGLGLRLIYFSYDVKMKEKGDIPEGYSVSREKKERFSLILESASTNQTSMYLCASRLAGGEQYFGPGTRLTVT.

This chain links TRBV2 with TRBJ1-4; weak D call: TRBD1 (5 bases). This CDR3 has 14 amino acids. From germline, CDR1 is SNHLY and CDR2 FYNNEI. The V end lost 8 bases, the J end lost 6 bases, and 16 bases lay between the germline ends. This CDR3 reads CASWWGDPYEKLFF. CDR3 DNA: TGTGCCAGCTGGTGGGGGGACCCCTATGAAAAACTGTTTTTT.